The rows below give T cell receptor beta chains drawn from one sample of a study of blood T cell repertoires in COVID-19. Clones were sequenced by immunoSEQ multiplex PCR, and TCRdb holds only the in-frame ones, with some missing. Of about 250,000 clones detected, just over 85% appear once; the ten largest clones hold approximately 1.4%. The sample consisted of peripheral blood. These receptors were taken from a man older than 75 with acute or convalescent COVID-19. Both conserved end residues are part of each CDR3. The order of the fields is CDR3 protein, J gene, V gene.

CDR3: CASSPGLSPSGNTIYF; J: TRBJ1-3; V: TRBV7-9
CDR3: CASSPQDRGVYEQYF; J: TRBJ2-7; V: TRBV18
CDR3: CASSSDGGTGSFGNTIYF; J: TRBJ1-3; V: TRBV19
CDR3: CASSGGQGNYNEQFF; J: TRBJ2-1; V: TRBV6-2/TRBV6-3
CDR3: CASSHGQLNTDTQYF; J: TRBJ2-3; V: TRBV7-2
CDR3: CASSLVSQGATGELFF; J: TRBJ2-2; V: TRBV11-2
CDR3: CASSLAPLRGNQPQHF; J: TRBJ1-5; V: TRBV11-2
CDR3: CAGQGNTGELFF; J: TRBJ2-2; V: TRBV28
CDR3: CASSSPTGGGHEQYF; J: TRBJ2-7; V: TRBV7-8
CDR3: CASRRAGGGELFF; J: TRBJ2-2; V: TRBV5-4
CDR3: CASILLPTQYF; J: TRBJ2-5; V: TRBV2
CDR3: CASSYVEPSNEQYF; J: TRBJ2-7; V: TRBV6-5
CDR3: CASSLGQNTGELFF; J: TRBJ2-2; V: TRBV7-9
CDR3: CASSFGLSSTDTQYF; J: TRBJ2-3; V: TRBV28
CDR3: CASSPSRLYNEQFF; J: TRBJ2-1; V: TRBV4-1